This T cell receptor (beta chain) was profiled in a study of blood T cell repertoires in COVID-19. Overall study: The study drew acute and convalescent COVID-19 samples from the United States, Italy and Spain. From T cells, B-cell-depleted T cells, or PBMCs came the material, which was cDNA or gDNA.

As originally analysed: It was from reference gene primer amplification that nucleated cell counts were estimated. Produced via immunoSEQ multiplex PCR; TCRdb's table is partial and in-frame only. The V and J calls and clone size come from that table; D and trimming were worked out from the DNA. The sample consists of 180,000 or so clones, more than 80% of them appearing once. The CDR3 contains 13 residues. V lost 10 bases and J 6 bases, leaving 13 bases between the germline ends. Germline-derived CDR1 and CDR2 are MDHEN and SYDVKM. The genes are TRBV28 and TRBJ1-6; D not resolved. This receptor was taken from a woman aged 55-69 years with acute or convalescent COVID-19. The specimen sequenced was peripheral blood. CDR3 nucleotides: TGTGCCACCACGAGCGCTTTTAATTCACCCCTCCACTTT. Its protein product is CATTSAFNSPLHF.